This T cell receptor (beta chain) came from a study of blood T cells in healthy people across ages. This clonotype came up a few times. Its antigen is not known. The junction does not match germline at one end; this may be a read error. Through a sample-barcoded 5' primer and a J-beta primer mix, a second PCR was run for about 6 to 12 cycles. MiXCR was run by TCRdb on the 5' RACE reads, yielding one entry per CDR3 protein. The sample lists approximately 810,000 distinct CDR3 sequences, about 28% occurring once. Study observations and caveats: Donor CMV infection status was unknown, possibly confounding age-related changes in expanded clonotypes.

Per germline, CDR1 MNHEY and CDR2 SMNVEV (reference sequence). The CDR3 extends over 16 amino acids. Sequences were obtained from blood. V gene TRBV27 combines with J gene TRBJ2-1; 8 bases line up with TRBD2. This receptor was taken from a woman older than 75 in good health. The CDR3 region has the DNA TGTGCCAGCAGGAGGAGCGGGGGTGGAACGTACAATGAGCGGTTCTTC. Its protein is CASRRSGGGTYNERFF.